Below are 26 T cell receptor beta chains sequenced from a single sample in a study of Graves' ophthalmopathy and Graves' hyperthyroidism. RNA transcripts provided the template for amplifying TCR beta CDR3 regions. The library came from an HTBI-primed first-round RT-PCR and a second-round multiplex PCR. MiXCR, applied by TCRdb to the multiplex PCR reads, yields one record per CDR3 protein. Among fewer than 350,000 distinct CDR3 sequences, about a sixth were seen once, and the ten largest hold approximately 13%. The sequencing input was peripheral blood. These TCRs come from an adult man with Graves' ophthalmopathy.

This clonotype has ten or more counts. The gene calls are TRBV30 and TRBJ1-2; D is uncertain. Per germline, CDR1 GTSNPN and CDR2 SVGIG (reference sequence). The CDR3 covers 11 residues. V was shortened by 2 bases and J by 5 bases, with 6 bases between the two germline ends. The CDR3, as DNA: TGTGCCTGGAGTCGAGTGTATGGCTACACCTTC. It encodes CAWSRVYGYTF.

The V call is TRBV30, the J call TRBJ2-2, with a weak D call TRBD1 (5 bases). The CDR3 has 14 residues. Germline V gene data show CDR1 as GTSNPN and CDR2 as SVGIG (reference sequence). The V end was cut by 3 bases, the J end by 7 bases, with 15 bases between. CDR3 region: CAWRPGRDIGELFF. The CDR3 bases are TGTGCCTGGAGACCAGGGCGTGATATCGGGGAGCTGTTTTTT.

This clonotype showed up many times. The V and J genes are TRBV30 and TRBJ1-1; D might be TRBD1 (5 bases). The germline V gene encodes CDR1 GTSNPN and CDR2 SVGIG (reference sequence). Trimming removed 3 bases at V and 1 base at J, with 15 bases between. This CDR3 has 15 residues. CDR3 sequence reads: CAWSSGDLGNTEAFF. The CDR3 nucleotides read TGTGCCTGGAGCTCCGGGGACCTGGGGAACACTGAAGCTTTCTTT.

This clonotype was found a few times. The J gene is TRBJ2-3, the V gene TRBV30; D might be TRBD1 (5 bases). CDR1 GTSNPN and CDR2 SVGIG come from the germline V gene (reference sequence). The V end lost 4 bases, the J end lost 6 bases, and 11 bases lay between the germline ends. This CDR3 contains 12 residues. The CDR3 loop is CAWTYQGDTQYF. The DNA for the CDR3 is TGTGCCTGGACTTATCAGGGTGATACGCAGTATTTT.

This clonotype was counted many times. The chain joins TRBV30 to TRBJ1-1; D perhaps matches TRBD1 (5 bases). The germline V gene has CDR1 GTSNPN and CDR2 SVGIG (reference sequence). V lost 0 bases and J 11 bases, leaving 10 bases between the germline ends. The CDR3 has 11 amino acids. The CDR3, as DNA: TGTGCCTGGAGTGTACTCGGGGGGGCTTTCTTT. Its protein is CAWSVLGGAFF.

This clonotype was counted between two and nine times. This chain links TRBV5-1 with TRBJ1-1; D is ambiguous. V was pared by 2 bases and J by 1 base, with 9 bases between. From germline, CDR1 is SGHRS and CDR2 YFSETQ. This CDR3 has 14 residues. The CDR3 here is CASSFSWENTEAFF. In DNA, the CDR3 is TGCGCCAGCAGCTTCTCCTGGGAGAACACTGAAGCTTTCTTT.

This clonotype was seen at least ten times. The chain has TRBV5-1 and TRBJ2-5, with 9 bases that match TRBD2. V lost 4 bases to trimming and J lost 2 bases; unmatched junction nucleotides: 9. The germline gives CDR1 SGHRS, CDR2 YFSETQ. The length of the CDR3 is 16 residues. The CDR3 loop reads CASSPPSGTLQETQYF. The CDR3, as DNA: TGCGCCAGCAGCCCCCCTAGCGGGACGTTACAAGAGACCCAGTACTTC.

This clonotype was seen repeatedly, ten times or more. This chain joins TRBV3-1 and TRBJ1-1; D is ambiguous. Trimming took off 9 bases at V and 3 bases at J, with 8 bases between the two ends. CDR3 length: 11 residues. CDR1 LGHDT and CDR2 YNNKEL come from the germline V gene (reference sequence). The chain's CDR3 is CASGEDTEAFF. CDR3 DNA sequence: TGTGCCAGTGGCGAAGACACTGAAGCTTTCTTT.

This clonotype has at least ten counts. V gene TRBV29-1 combines with J gene TRBJ1-1; the D is unclear. This CDR3 spans 12 amino acids. V was trimmed by 3 bases and J by 1 base, leaving 6 bases between them. The germline CDR1 and CDR2 sequences are SQVTM and ANQGSEA. This chain's CDR3 is CSVDGQNTEAFF. The CDR3, as DNA: TGCAGCGTTGATGGGCAGAACACTGAAGCTTTCTTT.

This clonotype was recorded at least ten times. The chain recombines TRBV4-3 with TRBJ1-5; D is possibly TRBD1 (5 bases). The CDR3 has 15 amino acids. Trimming stripped 0 bases from V and 7 bases from J, with 13 bases between. Germline assignment: CDR1 LGHNA and CDR2 YSLEER. The CDR3 DNA follows: TGCGCCAGCAGCCAAGATGTCAGGGTCCAGCAGCCCCAGCATTTT. This encodes CASSQDVRVQQPQHF.

There are many counts of this clonotype. The chain links TRBV30 to TRBJ1-5; D is ambiguous. CDR1 and CDR2 (germline): GTSNPN, SVGIG (reference sequence). Trimming left V 4 bases short and J 4 bases short, with 11 bases between. The CDR3 is 13 residues long. CDR3 DNA: TGTGCCTGGACTGGACGGGAAAATCAGCCCCAGCATTTT. Amino acids: CAWTGRENQPQHF.

This clonotype was counted many times. V and J are TRBV4-1 and TRBJ1-3, with 8 positions matching TRBD1. Trimming removed 4 bases from V and 0 bases from J; junction bases left unmatched: 5. Germline assignment: CDR1 MGHRA and CDR2 YSYEKL. This CDR3 spans 16 amino acids. CDR3 residues: CASSPWTGISGNTIYF. DNA of the CDR3: TGCGCCAGCAGCCCGTGGACAGGGATCTCTGGAAACACCATATATTTT.

This clonotype was recorded at least ten times. This chain uses TRBV27 with TRBJ2-2, with TRBD2 as a possible D gene (5 bases). This CDR3 spans 14 amino acids. CDR1 MNHEY and CDR2 SMNVEV come from the germline V gene (reference sequence). The V gene lost 7 bases and the J gene lost 5 bases, with 14 bases spanning the gap. The CDR3 sequence is CASMSGVGTGELFF. The CDR3 DNA follows: TGTGCCAGCATGAGCGGTGTCGGTACCGGGGAGCTGTTTTTT.

Details on this clonotype: An end of the junction does not agree with germline; a read error may underlie this. The chain uses TRBV13 and TRBJ2-7; 8 bases are a match to TRBD1. The CDR3 totals 13 residues. CDR1 is PRHDT and CDR2 is FYEKMQ in the germline V gene (reference sequence). The CDR3: CASAETGAYEQSF. In DNA, the CDR3 is TGTGCCAGCGCCGAGACAGGGGCCTACGAGCAGTCCTTC.

This clonotype was counted at least ten times. The V gene is TRBV6-5, the J gene TRBJ2-5; no clear D gene. The CDR3 totals 13 residues. The germline V and J ends were trimmed by 5 bases and 1 base, with 8 bases remaining between them. The germline V gene encodes CDR1 MNHEY and CDR2 SVGAGI. The CDR3 coding sequence is TGTGCCAGCAGTACTCAGTCCCAAGAGACCCAGTACTTC. This gives the protein CASSTQSQETQYF.

In this sample, this clonotype turned up many times. V is TRBV5-1 and J is TRBJ2-5; D gene uncertain. The CDR3 is made up of 15 amino acids. Germline CDR1 and CDR2: SGHRS and YFSETQ. With 4 bases removed from V and 5 bases from J, the gap between germline ends came to 18 bases. The DNA of the CDR3 is TGCGCCAGCAGCGCCTCCGGGCTGGGCCCCGAGACCCAGTACTTC. Amino acids: CASSASGLGPETQYF.

This clonotype was seen many times. The gene calls are TRBV30 and TRBJ1-2; D ambiguous. Germline CDR1 and CDR2: GTSNPN and SVGIG (reference sequence). V lost 0 bases and J lost 0, with 11 bases in between. The CDR3 covers 15 residues. This CDR3 is CAWSVSALTNYGYTF. CDR3 bases: TGTGCCTGGAGTGTTAGCGCCCTAACTAACTATGGCTACACCTTC.

This clonotype was counted ten times or more. This chain uses TRBV11-3 with TRBJ2-2; D ambiguous. The CDR3 runs 13 residues. V lost 5 bases to trimming and J lost 3 bases, with 7 bases between them. Germline-derived CDR1 and CDR2 are SGHNT and YENEEA. In DNA, the CDR3 is TGTGCCAGCAGCCAGAGATACACCGGGGAGCTGTTTTTT. Translation: CASSQRYTGELFF.

This sequence joins TRBV9 and TRBJ1-1; D gene ambiguous. Germline V CDR1 and CDR2: SGDLS, YYNGEE. The CDR3 extends over 14 amino acids. V gave up 0 bases and J gave up 4 bases, with 10 bases separating them. The CDR3 here is CASSVEWESTEAFF. Written as DNA, the CDR3 is TGTGCCAGCAGCGTAGAGTGGGAGTCCACTGAAGCTTTCTTT.

Ten or more counts support this clonotype. The gene calls are TRBV20-1 and TRBJ2-7, with 7 bases aligning to TRBD1. The CDR3 spans 15 residues. V lost 1 base and J lost 3; bases outside the gene matches: 9. Germline-derived CDR1 and CDR2 are DFQATT and SNEGSKA (reference sequence). The CDR3 nucleotides read TGCAGTGCTAGAGTGATTGGGGACAGTTACTACGAGCAGTACTTC. Protein product: CSARVIGDSYYEQYF.

The CDR3: CASRRTGEQTQYF. The CDR3 DNA sequence: TGTGCCAGCCGAAGAACAGGGGAGCAGACCCAGTACTTC. The chain has TRBV28 and TRBJ2-5; the match to TRBD1 covers 7 bases. The V gene's germline CDR1 is MDHEN and CDR2 SYDVKM. With 8 bases clipped from V and 6 bases from J, the junction kept 9 bases outside the gene matches. The CDR3 loop spans 13 amino acids.

The chain carries TRBV7-3 and TRBJ2-7; D possibly corresponds to TRBD1 (6 bases). The germline V gene has CDR1 SGHTA and CDR2 FQGTGA. V lost 3 bases and J 3 bases, leaving 15 bases between the germline ends. This CDR3 contains 15 residues. The CDR3 region has the DNA TGTGCCAGCAGCTTGCAGGCAGGGGTTAACTACGAGCAGTACTTC. This encodes CASSLQAGVNYEQYF.

This clonotype was found many times. The chain employs TRBV7-8 and TRBJ2-7; 8 bases are a match to TRBD1. With 5 bases clipped from V and 6 bases from J, the junction kept 12 bases outside the gene matches. Germline values: CDR1 SGHVS, CDR2 FQNEAQ. CDR3 length equals 15 residues. CDR3 sequence (DNA): TGTGCCAGCAGCCGACAGGGGCTCTCGTTGGGCGAGCAGTACTTC. Encoded protein: CASSRQGLSLGEQYF.

Ten or more counts support this clonotype. The CDR3 region has the DNA TGTGCCAGCAGCCCGGGACAGGGGGAAGTCCCAATCTATGGCTACACCTTC. Protein product: CASSPGQGEVPIYGYTF. The genes are TRBV11-1 and TRBJ1-2, with 11 bases fitting TRBD1. V was clipped by 5 bases and J by 4 bases; unmatched bases: 12. Germline CDR1 reads SGHAT; CDR2 reads FQDESV (reference sequence). The CDR3 contains 17 residues. The full variable domain, rest sourced from reference TRBV11-1 and TRBJ1-2, is EAEVAQSPRYKITEKSQAVAFWCDPISGHATLYWYRQILGQGPELLVQFQDESVVDDSQLPKDRFSAERLKGVDSTLKIQPAELGDSAMYLCASSPGQGEVPIYGYTFGSGTRLTVV.

In this sample, this clonotype turned up many times. The CDR3 DNA follows: TGTGCCAGCAGCCCGTACAGGGCAGAAGAGACCCAGTACTTC. Translation gives CASSPYRAEETQYF. This chain connects TRBV7-9 to TRBJ2-5; tentative D call: TRBD1 (6 bases). Trimming took off 5 bases at V and 3 bases at J, with 13 bases between the two ends. CDR1 SEHNR and CDR2 FQNEAQ come from the germline V gene (reference sequence). The CDR3 contains 14 residues.

This clonotype was observed at least ten times. The chain joins TRBV2 to TRBJ2-7, with 7 bases identical to TRBD2. The CDR3 has 16 residues. CDR1 and CDR2 (germline): SNHLY, FYNNEI. Trimming at V came to 7 bases and at J to 3 bases, leaving 15 bases not matched to a gene. The CDR3 DNA sequence: TGTGCCAGCAATGGACGAGGGAATGCGGGAGTCTACGAGCAGTACTTC. Amino acid sequence: CASNGRGNAGVYEQYF.